This TCR beta chain was identified in a study of shared clonotypes between healthy human individuals. Profiling relied on immunoSEQ multiplex PCR, and the TCRdb table lists in-frame clones only, not all of them. The sample contains 450,000 to 600,000 clones, 79% of which appear only once. CDR3 length: 14 amino acids. The junction had 9 bases not matched to a gene; V was cut back by 6 bases and J by 7 bases. Per germline, CDR1 LNHDA and CDR2 SQIVND (reference sequence). What was sequenced was PBMCs. The V gene is TRBV19, the J gene TRBJ2-1; 7 bases match TRBD2. This clonotype originated in a middle-aged woman in good health. Some clones in this sample may be carry-over from other donors' samples. The CDR3 DNA reads as TGTGCCAGTAGAATGAGGGAGGGCCTAAATGAGCAGTTCTTC. It specifies CASRMREGLNEQFF.